This T cell receptor beta chain was sequenced in a study of PD-L1 blockade in urothelial cancer. The sample's time point: peripheral blood 6 weeks after treatment start. TCRdb's table, derived via immunoSEQ multiplex PCR, lists solely in-frame clones and lacks some. This table has about 45,000 clones, around 80% appearing once. The V segment lost 2 bases and the J segment 5 bases; nucleotides outside the gene matches: 6. Germline assignment: CDR1 SGHAT and CDR2 FQNNGV. The CDR3 extends over 15 amino acids. This TCR was recovered from a man between 60 and 75 years old with urothelial cancer. The sample here was PBMCs, taken around atezolizumab (anti-PD-L1) treatment. The V call is TRBV11-2, the J call TRBJ2-5; the match to TRBD1 covers 9 bases. The CDR3 region has the DNA TGTGCCAGCAGCTTAAGGACAGGGGCGGGGGAGACCCAGTACTTC. Amino acids: CASSLRTGAGETQYF.